This T cell receptor beta chain was captured by sequencing in a study of response to subunit inactivated influenza vaccine. Findings of the study overall: Every seasonal influenza vaccination brings in few new T cells, the authors suggested.

Using its own MiXCR run on the RT-PCR reads, TCRdb lists one record per CDR3 protein. The repertoire holds about 650,000 distinct CDR3 sequences, about 15% seen once, with under 14% in the top ten. On this clonotype: Its antigen is as yet unknown.

V lost 2 bases and J 9 bases, leaving 16 bases between the germline ends. The CDR3 loop spans 15 amino acids. CDR1 is KGHDR, CDR2 SFDVKD, per germline. The sequence was collected from a man aged 45-60 years who received an inactivated influenza vaccine. The specimen was PBMCs from blood, collected roughly 13 days after vaccination. The chain employs TRBV24-1 and TRBJ2-1; D unresolved. Here the CDR3 reads CATSDSGRTPPEQFF. CDR3 nucleotide sequence: TGTGCCACCAGTGATTCCGGACGGACCCCCCCTGAGCAGTTCTTC.